The 22 T cell receptor beta chains in this list originate from one sample, sequenced in a study of T cells in Graves' hyperthyroidism and ophthalmopathy. The source material, RNA transcripts, was used to amplify TCR beta CDR3 regions. The HTBI primer set served for first-round RT-PCR of the TCR CDR3. Each CDR3 protein gets one entry after TCRdb re-called the multiplex PCR reads with MiXCR. The sample shows roughly 380,000 distinct CDR3 sequences, roughly 13% of them seen only once. The sequenced sample consisted of blood. Receptors originate from a man younger than 45 with Graves' hyperthyroidism that later progressed to Graves' ophthalmopathy.

V and J are TRBV6-1 and TRBJ2-7; 11 bases agree with TRBD2. V trimming: 6 bases; J trimming: 2 bases; junction bases outside the gene matches: 9. The CDR3 has 16 amino acids. Germline V gives CDR1 MNHNS, CDR2 SASEGT. The CDR3 DNA reads as TGTGCCAGCAGCCGTAGCGGGGGGGTTAACCCCTACGAGCAGTACTTC. Residues: CASSRSGGVNPYEQYF.

This chain joins TRBV11-3 and TRBJ2-2; D might be TRBD2 (6 bases). Looked up from germline, CDR1 is SGHNT and CDR2 is YENEEA. Trimming removed 4 bases at V and 6 bases at J, with 18 bases between. The CDR3 runs 16 residues. CDR3 loop: CASSSPAGLFAGELFF. Written as DNA, the CDR3 is TGTGCCAGCAGCTCACCTGCGGGGCTTTTCGCCGGGGAGCTGTTTTTT.

This clonotype was seen a handful of times. The chain is built from TRBV5-1 and TRBJ1-2; D is possibly TRBD1 (6 bases). Trimming left V 0 bases short and J 2 bases short, with 11 bases between. Germline V gives CDR1 SGHRS, CDR2 YFSETQ. CDR3 length: 15 residues. The chain's CDR3 is CASSLGQGKNYGYTF. The CDR3 nucleotides are TGCGCCAGCAGCTTGGGGCAGGGGAAGAACTATGGCTACACCTTC. Variable domain in full (rest from reference TRBV5-1 and TRBJ1-2): KAGVTQTPRYLIKTRGQQVTLSCSPISGHRSVSWYQQTPGQGLQFLFEYFSETQRNKGNFPGRFSGRQFSNSRSEMNVSTLELGDSALYLCASSLGQGKNYGYTFGSGTRLTVV.

There are many counts of this clonotype. The chain links TRBV11-2 to TRBJ2-3, with TRBD2 matching over 10 bases. V shed 2 bases, J shed 2 bases, and the junction held 10 bases outside the gene matches. Germline V gene data show CDR1 as SGHAT and CDR2 as FQNNGV. The CDR3 extends over 18 amino acids. The CDR3 nucleotides read TGTGCCAGCAGCTTATACGGACAACTAGCGGGACTCACAGATACGCAGTATTTT. Its protein is CASSLYGQLAGLTDTQYF.

The V and J genes are TRBV5-1 and TRBJ2-2; 9 bases map to TRBD1. Germline V gives CDR1 SGHRS, CDR2 YFSETQ. The CDR3 length is 15 residues. Trimming removed 4 bases from V and 5 bases from J; junction bases left unmatched: 6. CDR3 sequence: CASSLTDRGTGELFF. Here the CDR3 DNA reads TGCGCCAGCAGCCTGACCGACAGGGGGACCGGGGAGCTGTTTTTT.

This clonotype was observed many times. The chain carries TRBV7-8 and TRBJ1-2; D may be TRBD1 (5 bases). Between the trimmed V and J ends, which lost 5 bases and 13 bases, there was a span of 14 bases. The CDR3 runs 11 residues. Germline-derived CDR1 and CDR2 are SGHVS and FQNEAQ. This CDR3 is CASSAGRGGTF. DNA of the CDR3: TGTGCCAGCAGCGCGGGGAGGGGTGGCACCTTC.

The sample holds a few counts of this clonotype. V gene TRBV25-1 combines with J gene TRBJ1-1; no clear D. This CDR3 is 11 amino acids long. The V end was cut by 7 bases, the J end by 4 bases, with 7 bases between. Germline V CDR1 and CDR2: MGHDK, SYGVNS. The CDR3, as DNA: TGTGCCAGCAAGCGGTTCACTGAAGCTTTCTTT. It is translated as CASKRFTEAFF.

The table lists this clonotype with many counts. The V gene is TRBV5-1, the J gene TRBJ2-3; weak D call: TRBD1 (6 bases). Trimming removed 0 bases from V and 1 base from J, with 9 bases in between. Per the germline V gene, CDR1 is SGHRS and CDR2 is YFSETQ. This CDR3 comprises 15 residues. In nucleotides, the CDR3 is TGCGCCAGCAGCTTGGTGGACAGAGGCACAGATACGCAGTATTTT. Its translation is CASSLVDRGTDTQYF.

This clonotype was recorded at least ten times. The chain links TRBV27 to TRBJ2-5; TRBD2 is a possible D gene (5 bases). Germline V gene lookup returns CDR1 MNHEY and CDR2 SMNVEV (reference sequence). Trimming took 5 bases from V and 5 from J, leaving 12 bases between them. The CDR3 length is 13 residues. DNA of the CDR3: TGTGCCAGCAGTCCCACCCGCGGGGAGACCCAGTACTTC. This gives the protein CASSPTRGETQYF.

This clonotype was observed a few times. The chain recombines TRBV5-4 with TRBJ1-4, with a weak D call TRBD1 (6 bases). V was pared by 6 bases and J by 5 bases, with 17 bases between. The CDR3 runs to 15 residues. Germline loops: CDR1 SGHNT, CDR2 YYREEE (reference sequence). This chain's CDR3 is CASTRGGGENEKLFF. The CDR3 nucleotides are TGTGCCAGCACCCGAGGGGGAGGCGAGAATGAAAAACTGTTTTTT.

The chain links TRBV28 to TRBJ2-1, with a tentative D call TRBD1 (6 bases). V was clipped by 6 bases and J by 5 bases, with 17 bases between them. Germline CDR1 MDHEN, CDR2 SYDVKM. The CDR3 is made up of 15 amino acids. CDR3 loop: CASSPGVWRDNEQFF. The CDR3 DNA sequence: TGTGCCAGCAGCCCAGGGGTTTGGAGAGACAATGAGCAGTTCTTC. Combining the CDR3 with reference TRBV28 and TRBJ2-1 gives the whole variable domain DVKVTQSSRYLVKRTGEKVFLECVQDMDHENMFWYRQDPGLGLRLIYFSYDVKMKEKGDIPEGYSVSREKKERFSLILESASTNQTSMYLCASSPGVWRDNEQFFGPGTRLTVL.

Regarding this clonotype: Likely a read error: the CDR3 ends without its conserved phenylalanine or tryptophan. The rearrangement uses TRBV28 and TRBJ1-5; D unclear. The CDR3 is made up of 14 amino acids. From germline, CDR1 is MDHEN and CDR2 SYDVKM. The CDR3 region is CASPCGEGNQSQHY. As DNA, the CDR3 is TGTGCCAGCCCCTGTGGTGAGGGCAATCAGTCCCAGCATTAT.

This sequence joins TRBV30 and TRBJ2-5; 12 bases align to TRBD2. Looked up from germline, CDR1 is GTSNPN and CDR2 is SVGIG (reference sequence). The CDR3 sequence is 15 residues long. Losses at the gene ends were 0 bases for V and 4 bases for J; bases not matched to a gene: 3. CDR3 DNA sequence: TGTGCCTGGAGTGTACTAGCGGGGGGTGGAGAGACCCAGTACTTC. Residues: CAWSVLAGGGETQYF.

This clonotype turned up a few times. Given a much more abundant clone one base away, this may be a read error. The rearrangement joins TRBV7-2 to TRBJ1-4, with D tentatively TRBD1 (6 bases). The CDR3 runs to 14 residues. The germline V and J ends were trimmed by 6 bases and 11 bases, with 19 bases remaining between them. Looked up from germline, CDR1 is SGHTA and CDR2 is FQGNSA. Written as DNA, the CDR3 is TGTGCCAGCAGTTTCAGGATGGGGGCCGATAAACTGTTTTTT. Protein sequence: CASSFRMGADKLFF.

This clonotype was detected ten times or more. The chain is built from TRBV2 and TRBJ1-5; D remains unclear. Germline CDR1 SNHLY, CDR2 FYNNEI. V gave up 3 bases and J gave up 8 bases, with 5 bases separating them. CDR3 length: 11 residues. The DNA of the CDR3 is TGTGCCAGCAGTGACCCCGAGCCCCAGCATTTT. Protein: CASSDPEPQHF.

This clonotype was observed a handful of times. V gene TRBV19 combines with J gene TRBJ2-3; 8 nucleotides align to TRBD2. Looked up from germline, CDR1 is LNHDA and CDR2 is SQIVND (reference sequence). This CDR3 contains 15 residues. The V segment lost 3 bases and the J segment 2 bases; nucleotides outside the gene matches: 4. The CDR3 DNA is TGTGCCAGTAGTATCGGGGGGGCCTACACAGATACGCAGTATTTT. It yields the protein CASSIGGAYTDTQYF.

This clonotype appeared many times. The rearrangement uses TRBV14 and TRBJ2-5; TRBD2 aligns across 10 bases. Germline V lookup: CDR1 SGHDN, CDR2 FVKESK. The trim removed 5 bases at V and 3 bases at J, leaving 15 bases unmatched. This CDR3 contains 18 residues. The CDR3 DNA follows: TGTGCCAGCAGCTCAAGACGGGCTAGCGGGGGTGTAGAAGAGACCCAGTACTTC. Its protein is CASSSRRASGGVEETQYF.

This chain joins TRBV19 and TRBJ1-5; D may be TRBD1 (5 bases). V was trimmed by 6 bases and J by 4 bases, leaving 13 bases between them. The CDR3 is 14 residues long. Germline V lookup: CDR1 LNHDA, CDR2 SQIVND (reference sequence). The CDR3 sequence is CASSTTGQNQPQHF. The CDR3 DNA is TGTGCCAGTAGCACCACAGGTCAGAATCAGCCCCAGCATTTT. Full variable domain (missing parts from reference TRBV19 and TRBJ1-5): DGGITQSPKYLFRKEGQNVTLSCEQNLNHDAMYWYRQDPGQGLRLIYYSQIVNDFQKGDIAEGYSVSREKKESFPLTVTSAQKNPTAFYLCASSTTGQNQPQHFGDGTRLSIL.

This clonotype was picked up a small number of times. The chain combines TRBV20-1 with TRBJ1-1, with 10 nucleotides matching TRBD1. CDR1 is DFQATT, CDR2 SNEGSKA, per germline (reference sequence). CDR3 length: 16 amino acids. Trimming took 0 bases from V and 6 from J; bases not matched to a gene: 10. Here the CDR3 DNA reads TGCAGTGCTAGAGATCCCCGACAGGGGGCGCTTCCTGAAGCTTTCTTT. Translation: CSARDPRQGALPEAFF.

The gene calls are TRBV9 and TRBJ2-1; perhaps D is TRBD1 or TRBD2 (5 bases each). Germline V gene sequence: CDR1 SGDLS, CDR2 YYNGEE. V lost 0 bases to trimming and J lost 2 bases, with 15 bases between them. The CDR3 runs to 17 residues. CDR3 sequence (DNA): TGTGCCAGCAGCGTAGGTCTAGGGGACCCCCCCTACAATGAGCAGTTCTTC. The encoded protein is CASSVGLGDPPYNEQFF.

The chain carries TRBV4-1 and TRBJ2-7; TRBD1 matches at 11 bases. Germline V CDR1 and CDR2: MGHRA, YSYEKL. J gave up 6 bases and V 3 bases, and 13 bases lay outside the gene matches. This CDR3 comprises 17 residues. CDR3 in amino acids: CASSQGPGTGGSREQYF. DNA of the CDR3: TGCGCCAGCAGCCAGGGGCCCGGGACAGGGGGAAGCCGCGAGCAGTACTTC.

This clonotype was observed many times. CDR3 DNA sequence: TGTGCCAGCAGCTTTGGAGTCCCACCCTTCTCCTACGAGCAGTACTTC. Its protein product is CASSFGVPPFSYEQYF. This chain uses TRBV7-2 with TRBJ2-7; D is unclear. Germline V lookup: CDR1 SGHTA, CDR2 FQGNSA. The CDR3 sequence is 16 residues long. Trimming left V 3 bases short and J 0 bases short, with 15 bases between.